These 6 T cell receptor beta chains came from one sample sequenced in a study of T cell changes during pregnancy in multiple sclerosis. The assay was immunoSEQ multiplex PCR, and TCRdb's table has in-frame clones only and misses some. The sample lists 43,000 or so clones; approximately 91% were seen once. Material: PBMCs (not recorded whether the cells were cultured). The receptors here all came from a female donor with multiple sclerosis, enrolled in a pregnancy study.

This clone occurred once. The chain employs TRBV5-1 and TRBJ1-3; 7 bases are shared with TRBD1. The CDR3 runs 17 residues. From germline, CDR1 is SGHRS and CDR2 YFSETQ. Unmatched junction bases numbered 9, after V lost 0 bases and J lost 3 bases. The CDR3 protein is CASSLGPGGSDGNTIYF. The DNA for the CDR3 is TGCGCCAGCAGCTTGGGGCCAGGGGGGTCGGATGGAAACACCATATATTTT.

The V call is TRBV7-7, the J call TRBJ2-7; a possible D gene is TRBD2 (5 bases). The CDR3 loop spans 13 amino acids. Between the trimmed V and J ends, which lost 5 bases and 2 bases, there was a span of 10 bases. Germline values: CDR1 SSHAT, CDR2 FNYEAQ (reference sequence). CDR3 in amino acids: CASSPPGTYEQYF. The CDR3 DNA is TGTGCCAGCAGCCCGCCCGGGACCTACGAGCAGTACTTC.

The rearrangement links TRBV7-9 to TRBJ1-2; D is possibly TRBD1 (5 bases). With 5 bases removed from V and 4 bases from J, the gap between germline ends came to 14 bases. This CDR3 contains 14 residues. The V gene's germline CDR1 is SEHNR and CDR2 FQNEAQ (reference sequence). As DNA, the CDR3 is TGTGCCAGCAGCCCCAGGGCAGCCAGCTATGGCTACACCTTC. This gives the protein CASSPRAASYGYTF.

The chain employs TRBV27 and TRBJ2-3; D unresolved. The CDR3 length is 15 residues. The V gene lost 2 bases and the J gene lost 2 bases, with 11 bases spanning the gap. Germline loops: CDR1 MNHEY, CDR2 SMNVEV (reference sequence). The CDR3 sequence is CASSLRSVVTDTQYF. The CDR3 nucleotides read TGTGCCAGCAGTTTACGGAGCGTCGTCACAGATACGCAGTATTTT.

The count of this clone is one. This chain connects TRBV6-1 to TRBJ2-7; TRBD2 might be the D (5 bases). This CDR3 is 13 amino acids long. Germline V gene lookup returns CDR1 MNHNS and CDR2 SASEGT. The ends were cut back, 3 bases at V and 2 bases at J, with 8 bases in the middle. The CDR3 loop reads CASSETEAYEQYF. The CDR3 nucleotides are TGTGCCAGCAGTGAGACGGAGGCCTACGAGCAGTACTTC.

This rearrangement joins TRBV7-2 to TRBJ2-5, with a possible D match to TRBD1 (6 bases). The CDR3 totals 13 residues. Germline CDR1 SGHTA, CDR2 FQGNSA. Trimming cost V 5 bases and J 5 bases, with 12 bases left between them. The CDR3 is CASSPSGGETQYF. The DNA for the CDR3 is TGTGCCAGCAGCCCTAGTGGGGGCGAGACCCAGTACTTC.